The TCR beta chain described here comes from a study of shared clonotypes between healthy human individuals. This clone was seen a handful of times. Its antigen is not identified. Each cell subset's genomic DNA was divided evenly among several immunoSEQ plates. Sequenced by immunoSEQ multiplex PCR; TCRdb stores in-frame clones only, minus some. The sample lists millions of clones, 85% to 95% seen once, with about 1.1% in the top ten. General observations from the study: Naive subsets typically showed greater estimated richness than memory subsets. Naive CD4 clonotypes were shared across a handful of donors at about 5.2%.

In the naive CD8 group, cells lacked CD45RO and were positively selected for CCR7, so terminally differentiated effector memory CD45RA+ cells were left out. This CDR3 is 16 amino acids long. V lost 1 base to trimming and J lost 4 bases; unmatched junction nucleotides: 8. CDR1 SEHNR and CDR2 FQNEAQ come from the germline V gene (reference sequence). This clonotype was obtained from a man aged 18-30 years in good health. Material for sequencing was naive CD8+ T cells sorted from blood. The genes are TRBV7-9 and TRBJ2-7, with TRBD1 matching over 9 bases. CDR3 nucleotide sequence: TGTGCCAGCAGCTTAGTGACCGGGACAGGGAGTTACGAGCAGTACTTC. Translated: CASSLVTGTGSYEQYF.